These 3 T cell receptor beta chains were sequenced from one sample in a study of cytomegalovirus exposure and HLA in healthy donors. This PCR relied on a set of 60 Vbeta primers and 13 Jbeta primers. The data were produced by immunoSEQ multiplex PCR, yet TCRdb's version contains in-frame clones alone and is incomplete. The sample holds nearly 110,000 clones, approximately 71% seen once. Specimen: PBMCs. The receptors shown here come from a man aged 35 to 55 in good health and CMV-seronegative.

CDR3 protein: CASSSRGEGNSPLHF. CDR3 bases: TGTGCCAGCAGCTCGAGAGGGGAGGGAAATTCACCCCTCCACTTT. The rearrangement joins TRBV28 to TRBJ1-6; weak D call: TRBD1 (5 bases). V was cut by 6 bases and J by 7 bases, with 16 bases left in between. CDR1 is MDHEN and CDR2 is SYDVKM in the germline V gene. The CDR3 contains 15 residues.

The chain is built from TRBV19 and TRBJ1-1, with 8 positions matching TRBD1. The CDR3 length is 14 residues. CDR1 LNHDA and CDR2 SQIVND come from the germline V gene (reference sequence). V lost 6 bases, J lost 2 bases, and 5 bases stayed unmatched. CDR3 sequence reads: CASSTGQGNTEAFF. The CDR3 nucleotides read TGTGCCAGTAGCACCGGACAGGGAAACACTGAAGCTTTCTTT.

V gene TRBV29-1 combines with J gene TRBJ1-1; D remains unclear. Deletions cut 7 bases from V and 0 bases from J, with 18 bases between. The CDR3 has 15 amino acids. Germline CDR1 SQVTM, CDR2 ANQGSEA. CDR3 in amino acids: CSAVPRVGMNTEAFF. The DNA for the CDR3 is TGCAGCGCCGTACCCCGGGTCGGGATGAACACTGAAGCTTTCTTT.